This T cell receptor (beta chain) was profiled in a study of CD8+ T cells in alopecia areata. For the study at large: Treatment comprised oral tofacitinib, 5 to 10 mg twice daily, in treated patients. The tofacitinib course ran for 6 to 18 months and was followed by 6 months off drug.

Both peripheral blood and punch biopsies of lesional scalp skin were obtained from patients who had alopecia areata. CDR1 is MNHNS, CDR2 SASEGT, per germline. CDR3 length: 15 amino acids. Trimming took 6 bases from V and 2 from J, leaving 14 bases between them. cDNA serving as the sequencing template came from extracted, reverse transcribed RNA. Sequenced by immunoSEQ multiplex PCR; TCRdb stores in-frame clones only, minus some. Of 9,900 or so clones listed, approximately 60% are singletons. V usage is TRBV6-1 and J usage is TRBJ1-5, with D unresolved. This sequence originates from a human donor with alopecia areata. Sample: skin, taken at week 0. The CDR3 region has the DNA TGTGCCAGCAGCCTCGGGAGTTGGGGCAATCAGCCCCAGCATTTT. Its translation: CASSLGSWGNQPQHF.